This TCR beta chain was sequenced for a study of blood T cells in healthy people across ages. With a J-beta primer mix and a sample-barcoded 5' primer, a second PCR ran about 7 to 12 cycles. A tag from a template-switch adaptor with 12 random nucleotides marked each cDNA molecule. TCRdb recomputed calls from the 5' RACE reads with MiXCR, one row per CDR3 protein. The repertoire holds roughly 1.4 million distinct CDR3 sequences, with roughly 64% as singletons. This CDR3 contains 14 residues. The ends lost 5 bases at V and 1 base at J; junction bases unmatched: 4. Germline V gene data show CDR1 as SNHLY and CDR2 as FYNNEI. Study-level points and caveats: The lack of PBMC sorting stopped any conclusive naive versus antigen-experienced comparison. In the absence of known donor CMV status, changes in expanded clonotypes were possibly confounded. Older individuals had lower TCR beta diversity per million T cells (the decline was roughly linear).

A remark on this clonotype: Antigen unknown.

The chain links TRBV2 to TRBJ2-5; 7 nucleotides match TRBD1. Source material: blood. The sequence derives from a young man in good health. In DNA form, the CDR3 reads TGTGCCAGCAGTAAAGGGACAGCCCAAGAGACCCAGTACTTC. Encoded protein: CASSKGTAQETQYF.